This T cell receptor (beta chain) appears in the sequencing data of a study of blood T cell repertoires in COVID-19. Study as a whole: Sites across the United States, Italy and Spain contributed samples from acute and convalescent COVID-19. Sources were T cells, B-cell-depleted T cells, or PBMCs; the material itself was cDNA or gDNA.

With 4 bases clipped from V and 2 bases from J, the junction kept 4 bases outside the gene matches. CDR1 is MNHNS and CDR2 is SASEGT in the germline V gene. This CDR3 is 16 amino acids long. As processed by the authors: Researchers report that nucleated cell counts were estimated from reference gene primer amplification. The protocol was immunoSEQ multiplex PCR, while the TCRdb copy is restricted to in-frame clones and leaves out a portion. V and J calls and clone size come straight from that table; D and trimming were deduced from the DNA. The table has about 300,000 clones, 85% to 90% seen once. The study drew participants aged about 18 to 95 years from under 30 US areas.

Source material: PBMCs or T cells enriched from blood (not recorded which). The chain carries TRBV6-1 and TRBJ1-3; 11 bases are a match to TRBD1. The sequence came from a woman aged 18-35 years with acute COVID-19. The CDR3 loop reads CASSGGTGGAGNTIYF. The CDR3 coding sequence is TGTGCCAGCAGTGGAGGGACAGGGGGTGCTGGAAACACCATATATTTT.